The present T cell receptor (beta chain) was sequenced within a study of blood T cell repertoires in COVID-19. Study in general: COVID-19 samples, acute and convalescent, were from the United States, Italy and Spain. Sources were T cells, B-cell-depleted T cells, or PBMCs; the material itself was cDNA or gDNA.

Original analysis: Scientists estimated how many nucleated cells there were by amplifying reference gene primers. Only in-frame clones appear in the TCRdb table, and some are missing; sequencing was by immunoSEQ multiplex PCR. V, J and clone size are those of that table, while D and trimming were read from the DNA. The sample carries 70,000 to 95,000 clones, 85% to 90% recorded once. CDR3 length: 18 residues. Sample: peripheral blood. The TCR comes from a woman aged 80 or older with active COVID-19. The rearrangement links TRBV1 to TRBJ2-2; TRBD2 is taken as the D call from the table, unchecked against the DNA. TRBV1 is a documented pseudogene. CDR3 sequence: CTSSQDGLAGGSNGELFF. CDR3 bases: TGCACCAGCAGCCAAGATGGGCTAGCGGGAGGGTCGAACGGGGAGCTGTTTTTT.